This T cell receptor (beta chain) comes out of a study of shared clonotypes between healthy human individuals. Subsets obtained from CD4+ cells comprised CD45RA+ naive and CD45RA-negative memory cells. This table comes from immunoSEQ multiplex PCR, and its TCRdb copy is limited to in-frame clones, with some not included. The table records roughly 2 million clones, almost 96% of them present only once. The CDR3 has 13 residues. V lost 7 bases and J lost 7, with 16 bases in between. The germline gives CDR1 MNHNY, CDR2 SVGAGI (reference sequence). The sample was naive CD4+ T cells sorted from blood. Subset here: CD45RA+ positively selected. This rearrangement joins TRBV6-6 to TRBJ1-1, with a weak D call TRBD1 (5 bases). This TCR was recovered from a man between 18 and 35 years old in good health. CDR3 sequence: CASKPGMDIEAFF. The CDR3 DNA is TGTGCCAGCAAACCGGGGATGGACATTGAAGCTTTCTTT.